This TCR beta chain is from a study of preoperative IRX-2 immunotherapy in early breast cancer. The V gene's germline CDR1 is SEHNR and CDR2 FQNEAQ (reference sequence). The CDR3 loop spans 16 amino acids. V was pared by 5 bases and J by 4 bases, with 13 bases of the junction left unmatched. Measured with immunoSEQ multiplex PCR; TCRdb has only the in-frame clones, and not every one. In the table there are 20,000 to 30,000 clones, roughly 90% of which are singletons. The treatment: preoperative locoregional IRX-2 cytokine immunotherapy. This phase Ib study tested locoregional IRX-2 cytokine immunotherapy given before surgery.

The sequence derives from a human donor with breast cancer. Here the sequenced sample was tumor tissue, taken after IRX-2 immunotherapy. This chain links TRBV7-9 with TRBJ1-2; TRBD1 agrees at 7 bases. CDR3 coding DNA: TGTGCCAGCAGCACTAGCGGTAAAGACAGGGCCTATGGCTACACCTTC. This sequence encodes CASSTSGKDRAYGYTF.